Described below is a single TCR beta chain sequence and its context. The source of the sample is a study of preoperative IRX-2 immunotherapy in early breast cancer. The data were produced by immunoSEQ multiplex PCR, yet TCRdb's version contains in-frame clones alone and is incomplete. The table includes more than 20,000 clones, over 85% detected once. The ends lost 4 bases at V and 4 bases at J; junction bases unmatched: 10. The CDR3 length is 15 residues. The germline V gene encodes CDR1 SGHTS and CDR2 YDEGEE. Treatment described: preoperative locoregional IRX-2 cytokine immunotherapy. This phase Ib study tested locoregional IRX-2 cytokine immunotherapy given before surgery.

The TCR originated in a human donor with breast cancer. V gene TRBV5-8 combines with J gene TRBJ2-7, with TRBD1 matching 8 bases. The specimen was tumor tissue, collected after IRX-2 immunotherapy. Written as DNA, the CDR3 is TGTGCCAGCAGCCATTCTGGACAGGGATATTACGAGCAGTACTTC. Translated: CASSHSGQGYYEQYF.